The sample holds one count of the clone carrying this T cell receptor beta chain. The data stem from a study of blood T cell repertoires in COVID-19. The V and J ends lost 3 bases and 0 bases, in that order; junction bases with no gene match: 6. Germline assignment: CDR1 SGHRS and CDR2 YFSETQ. The CDR3 has 17 residues. The method was immunoSEQ multiplex PCR; TCRdb's version includes in-frame clones alone and lacks a portion of them. The table records 84,000 or so clones, 87% of them present only once. Sequences were obtained from peripheral blood. This rearrangement joins TRBV5-1 to TRBJ2-2; 9 bases map to TRBD2. This TCR was recovered from a man aged 55-75 years with acute or convalescent COVID-19. The CDR3 nucleotides read TGCGCCAGCAGCTGGGGGCTAGCGGGGTCGAACACCGGGGAGCTGTTTTTT. It translates to CASSWGLAGSNTGELFF.